This TCR beta chain emerged from a study of blood T cell repertoires in COVID-19. The data were produced by immunoSEQ multiplex PCR, yet TCRdb's version contains in-frame clones alone and is incomplete. The sample consists of under 300,000 clones, more than 75% of them appearing once. The source is a woman between 55 and 75 years old in a cohort exposed to, infected with or recovered from COVID-19 (not recorded which). Specimen: PBMCs or T cells enriched from blood (not recorded which).

In DNA, the CDR3 is TGTGCCATCAGTGAGGGACAGGGCCCGAAGGCCTACGAGCAGTACTTC. This translates into CAISEGQGPKAYEQYF. The chain couples TRBV10-3 to TRBJ2-7; 8 bases map to TRBD1. CDR1 and CDR2 (germline): ENHRY, SYGVKD. J was trimmed by 2 bases and V by 2 bases; bases with no gene match: 8. The CDR3 totals 16 residues.